These 29 T cell receptor beta chains share one sample of origin, sequenced in a study of patients and donors after allogeneic stem cell transplantation. TCRdb ran MiXCR on the RT-PCR reads and lists one entry per CDR3 protein. The sample includes roughly 190,000 distinct CDR3 sequences, 41% seen only once; the top ten take 33%. The sequenced material came from blood, either unsorted or a sorted T cell fraction (not recorded which). The receptors derive from a human donor who was either an allogeneic HSCT recipient or a stem cell or donor lymphocyte infusion donor (not recorded which). It is not recorded whose cells these are; they may come from a transplant donor.

The sample holds one count of this clonotype. This chain connects TRBV30 to TRBJ2-7, with TRBD1 matching 8 bases. This CDR3 is 16 amino acids long. V lost 4 bases to trimming and J lost 4 bases; unmatched junction nucleotides: 15. Germline V gene data show CDR1 as GTSNPN and CDR2 as SVGIG (reference sequence). CDR3 sequence reads: CAWTHKVWDRLYEQYF. The CDR3 DNA follows: TGTGCCTGGACCCACAAGGTCTGGGACAGGCTATACGAGCAGTACTTC.

The V call is TRBV7-2, the J call TRBJ2-3, with unresolved D. The CDR3 length is 15 residues. Deletions cut 5 bases from V and 4 bases from J, with 16 bases between. Germline CDR1 and CDR2: SGHTA and FQGNSA. The CDR3 nucleotides read TGTGCCAGCAGCCCCGCCCTGTTCAATGCAGATACGCAGTATTTT. Protein product: CASSPALFNADTQYF.

This chain uses TRBV4-2 with TRBJ2-5; TRBD1 matches 11 bases. CDR1 is LGHNA and CDR2 is YNFKEQ in the germline V gene. This CDR3 contains 15 residues. Trimming cost V 8 bases and J 4 bases; bases outside gene matches: 9. In nucleotides, the CDR3 is TGTGCCAGCGGAACCGGGACAGGGGGATCAGAGACCCAGTACTTC. As protein: CASGTGTGGSETQYF.

In its sample, this clonotype was seen a few times. V usage is TRBV5-6 and J usage is TRBJ2-3, with D perhaps matching TRBD2 (5 bases). The CDR3 has 15 amino acids. The V end was cut by 0 bases, the J end by 0 bases, with 8 bases between. Looked up from germline, CDR1 is SGHDT and CDR2 is YYEEEE. The CDR3 DNA reads as TGTGCCAGCAGCTTGGGACTAACTAGCACAGATACGCAGTATTTT. The encoded protein is CASSLGLTSTDTQYF.

The CDR3 DNA reads as TGTGCCAGCAGTCGAGGGGTCCTGGACACTGAAGCTTTCTTT. Protein: CASSRGVLDTEAFF. The rearrangement joins TRBV12-3 or TRBV12-4 to TRBJ1-1, with a tentative D call TRBD1 (5 bases). The CDR3 sequence is 14 residues long. Trimming stripped 5 bases from V and 3 bases from J, with 13 bases between.

This clonotype has only a few counts. Here the CDR3 reads CASSLGSGLRDTQYF. In DNA form, the CDR3 reads TGTGCCAGCAGTTTAGGATCTGGGCTTAGGGATACGCAGTATTTT. The genes are TRBV12-3 or TRBV12-4 and TRBJ2-3; no reliable D call. The CDR3 contains 15 residues. V dropped 1 base and J dropped 6 bases, with 14 bases sitting between them.

CDR3 bases: TGTGCCAGCAGTTTAGGACAGCCTGGAAACACCATATATTTT. Its translation is CASSLGQPGNTIYF. The J gene is TRBJ1-3, the V gene TRBV12-3 or TRBV12-4; perhaps TRBD1 as D (5 bases). CDR3 size: 14 residues. V lost 1 base, J lost 2 bases, and 6 bases lay in between.

The rearrangement links TRBV7-9 to TRBJ2-1, with 7 positions matching TRBD2. The germline gives CDR1 SEHNR, CDR2 FQNEAQ (reference sequence). V shed 0 bases and J 5 bases; nucleotides not matched to a gene: 10. The CDR3 contains 17 residues. CDR3 residues: CASSLALRREYNNEQFF. DNA for the CDR3: TGTGCCAGCAGCTTAGCTCTTAGGCGGGAGTATAACAATGAGCAGTTCTTC.

This clonotype was counted only a few times. The J gene is TRBJ1-2, the V gene TRBV7-2; 8 positions agree with TRBD1. The CDR3 contains 15 residues. Per the germline V gene, CDR1 is SGHTA and CDR2 is FQGNSA. Trimming cost V 4 bases and J 0 bases; bases outside gene matches: 4. CDR3 sequence (DNA): TGTGCCAGCAGCTCTAGACAGGGGTCTAACTATGGCTACACCTTC. Translation: CASSSRQGSNYGYTF.

The J gene is TRBJ2-3, the V gene TRBV15; D may be TRBD2 (6 bases). The length of the CDR3 is 19 residues. Trimming took 0 bases from V and 2 from J, leaving 21 bases between them. Germline CDR1 LNHNV, CDR2 YYDKDF (reference sequence). CDR3 loop: CATSRDPAGRRHLTDTQYF. The CDR3 nucleotides are TGTGCCACCAGCAGAGACCCCGCGGGGAGACGACACCTCACAGATACGCAGTATTTT.

The chain couples TRBV6-6 to TRBJ1-1; no firm D call. The V gene's germline CDR1 is MNHNY and CDR2 SVGAGI (reference sequence). The CDR3 length is 14 residues. V lost 7 bases to trimming and J lost 6 bases, with 18 bases between them. CDR3 protein: CASTLPGVRPEAFF. The CDR3 DNA reads TGTGCCAGCACTCTCCCCGGGGTTAGGCCTGAAGCTTTCTTT.

This clonotype was counted a few times. The chain carries TRBV6-2 or TRBV6-3 and TRBJ1-5; 7 bases align to TRBD1. Germline V gene sequence: CDR1 MNHEY, CDR2 SVGEGT. Trimming cost V 2 bases and J 4 bases; bases outside gene matches: 5. The CDR3 is made up of 15 amino acids. CDR3 in amino acids: CASSYGTVTNQPQHF. In DNA form, the CDR3 reads TGTGCCAGCAGTTACGGGACAGTAACAAATCAGCCCCAGCATTTT.

V gene TRBV4-1 combines with J gene TRBJ1-1; no clear D. Germline lookup yields CDR1 MGHRA and CDR2 YSYEKL. V gave up 6 bases and J gave up 1 base, with 12 bases separating them. The CDR3 contains 14 residues. The CDR3 is CASSHQAQNTEAFF. CDR3 sequence (DNA): TGCGCCAGCAGTCACCAGGCCCAGAACACTGAAGCTTTCTTT.

This clonotype was counted only a few times. The V and J genes are TRBV5-6 and TRBJ2-7, with D unresolved. The CDR3 is made up of 12 amino acids. V lost 3 bases to trimming and J lost 4 bases, with 8 bases between them. CDR1 and CDR2 (germline): SGHDT, YYEEEE. CDR3 region: CASSYPIYEQYF. Written as DNA, the CDR3 is TGTGCCAGCAGCTACCCAATATACGAGCAGTACTTC.

This clonotype has a handful of counts. The J gene is TRBJ1-5, the V gene TRBV15; D gene unclear. Germline values: CDR1 LNHNV, CDR2 YYDKDF (reference sequence). This CDR3 region has 13 residues. V dropped 7 bases and J dropped 0 bases, with 7 bases sitting between them. As DNA, the CDR3 is TGTGCCACCACGCCATATAGCAATCAGCCCCAGCATTTT. Translating gives CATTPYSNQPQHF.

The rearrangement joins TRBV5-1 to TRBJ2-1; D unresolved. This CDR3 is 14 amino acids long. The V end lost 3 bases, the J end lost 8 bases, and 15 bases lay between the germline ends. Germline CDR1 SGHRS, CDR2 YFSETQ. For the CDR3, the DNA is TGCGCCAGCAGCTCTGGAGCCTTCCTCGATGAGCAGTTCTTC. Translated, it gives CASSSGAFLDEQFF.

This sequence joins TRBV4-2 and TRBJ2-7; 8 positions agree with TRBD1. This CDR3 region has 15 residues. Germline V gives CDR1 LGHNA, CDR2 YNFKEQ. V lost 4 bases to trimming and J lost 0 bases; unmatched junction nucleotides: 5. The CDR3 DNA follows: TGTGCCAGCAGCCTCGGACAGGGTAGCTCCTACGAGCAGTACTTC. Translated, it gives CASSLGQGSSYEQYF.

CDR3 coding DNA: TGTGCCAGTAGTACGGGACGCTACGAGCAGTACTTC. The encoded protein is CASSTGRYEQYF. The V and J genes are TRBV19 and TRBJ2-7, with D perhaps matching TRBD1 or TRBD2 (5 bases each). The CDR3 is 12 residues long. CDR1 LNHDA and CDR2 SQIVND come from the germline V gene (reference sequence). The V end lost 4 bases, the J end lost 3 bases, and 7 bases lay between the germline ends.

This chain uses TRBV24-1 with TRBJ2-1, with D possibly TRBD2 on 6 matching bases. V shed 5 bases and J shed 1 base, with 11 bases lying between them. Germline loops: CDR1 KGHDR, CDR2 SFDVKD. This CDR3 has 15 amino acids. In DNA form, the CDR3 reads TGTGCCACCAGTGCCGGCCGGGGGTCCTACAATGAGCAGTTCTTC. Protein sequence: CATSAGRGSYNEQFF.

The rearrangement links TRBV15 to TRBJ2-7; possibly TRBD1 for D (5 bases). Germline values: CDR1 LNHNV, CDR2 YYDKDF (reference sequence). The CDR3 sequence is 16 residues long. The ends were cut back, 0 bases at V and 0 bases at J, with 12 bases in the middle. This CDR3 reads CATSRDRESSSYEQYF. The CDR3 DNA reads as TGTGCCACCAGCAGAGACAGGGAATCTAGCTCCTACGAGCAGTACTTC.

A few counts support this clonotype. The J gene is TRBJ2-1, the V gene TRBV9; 8 nucleotides agree with TRBD2. Germline CDR1 reads SGDLS; CDR2 reads YYNGEE. V trimming: 2 bases; J trimming: 2 bases; junction bases outside the gene matches: 6. This CDR3 region has 16 residues. The CDR3 DNA is TGTGCCAGCAGCGTTCTAGCGGGTTACACCTACAATGAGCAGTTCTTC. Its translation: CASSVLAGYTYNEQFF.

This rearrangement joins TRBV29-1 to TRBJ2-7; the match to TRBD2 covers 11 bases. The CDR3 has 16 amino acids. The germline gives CDR1 SQVTM, CDR2 ANQGSEA. V trimming: 7 bases; J trimming: 7 bases; junction bases outside the gene matches: 18. CDR3 bases: TGCAGCGGTGTTTGGACAGTGACTAGCGGGACGGGTGAGCAGTACTTC. Translated: CSGVWTVTSGTGEQYF.

The chain couples TRBV4-3 to TRBJ2-1, with 10 bases fitting TRBD2. J gave up 8 bases and V 0 bases, and 7 bases lay outside the gene matches. The CDR3 spans 16 residues. Germline CDR1 reads LGHNA; CDR2 reads YSLEER. DNA for the CDR3: TGCGCCAGCAGCCAAGAAAGAGCGGGAGGGTTGTATGAGCAGTTCTTC. This encodes CASSQERAGGLYEQFF.

For the CDR3, the DNA is TGCGCCAGCAGCCAAGATTCTAGAATAGGCAATGAGCAGTTCTTC. Amino acid sequence: CASSQDSRIGNEQFF. The chain couples TRBV4-3 to TRBJ2-1; D uncertain. Trimming removed 0 bases from V and 6 bases from J, with 12 bases in between. The V gene's germline CDR1 is LGHNA and CDR2 YSLEER. The CDR3 is made up of 15 amino acids.

This clonotype has only a few counts. This sequence joins TRBV2 and TRBJ1-2, with D tentatively TRBD1 (5 bases). The CDR3 spans 16 residues. V lost 3 bases to trimming and J lost 2 bases, with 16 bases between them. Germline CDR1 SNHLY, CDR2 FYNNEI. The CDR3 DNA is TGTGCCAGCAGTGAGGCGACAGAAACAAAGAACTATGGCTACACCTTC. Encoded protein: CASSEATETKNYGYTF.

This clonotype appeared once. The CDR3 does not close with the conserved phenylalanine or tryptophan, likely indicating a read error. The chain couples TRBV15 to TRBJ2-7, with 7 bases that match TRBD1. The CDR3 is 16 amino acids. Germline values: CDR1 LNHNV, CDR2 YYDKDF (reference sequence). The junction had 8 bases not matched to a gene; V was cut back by 0 bases and J by 3 bases. The CDR3 region has the DNA TGTGCCACCAGCAGAGATGGTTGGGACAGTGTCTACGAGCAGTACTCC. Its translation: CATSRDGWDSVYEQYS.

The chain recombines TRBV12-3 or TRBV12-4 with TRBJ2-7; D may be TRBD1 (6 bases). This CDR3 region has 15 residues. Trimming took 5 bases from V and 0 from J, leaving 14 bases between them. This chain's CDR3 is CASSAYRVSSYEQYF. CDR3 in DNA: TGTGCCAGCAGTGCCTACAGGGTCTCCTCCTACGAGCAGTACTTC.

This clonotype was seen only a few times. The chain recombines TRBV4-1 with TRBJ2-1; TRBD2 matches at 12 bases. J was trimmed by 5 bases and V by 0 bases; bases with no gene match: 2. CDR1 is MGHRA, CDR2 YSYEKL, per germline. The CDR3 extends over 16 amino acids. The CDR3 sequence is CASSQERLAGDNEQFF. CDR3 nucleotides: TGCGCCAGCAGCCAAGAGCGACTAGCGGGGGACAATGAGCAGTTCTTC.

This clonotype was found a few times. The chain has TRBV12-3 or TRBV12-4 and TRBJ2-1; TRBD2 agrees at 12 bases. V was pared by 5 bases and J by 8 bases, with 10 bases of the junction left unmatched. The CDR3 extends over 16 amino acids. This CDR3 is CASSTTSGSPLDEQFF. CDR3 nucleotide sequence: TGTGCCAGCAGTACGACTAGCGGGAGCCCCCTCGATGAGCAGTTCTTC.